This T cell receptor (beta chain) was recovered during a study of cytomegalovirus exposure and HLA in healthy donors. TCRdb's table, derived via immunoSEQ multiplex PCR, lists solely in-frame clones and lacks some. The repertoire holds tens of thousands of clones, around 89% seen once, with around 1.7% in the top ten. CDR3 length equals 14 residues. Germline V gives CDR1 LNHDA, CDR2 SQIVND (reference sequence). Trimming removed 7 bases from V and 9 bases from J; junction bases left unmatched: 11. The sequenced sample consisted of PBMCs. The TCR originated in a woman aged 18-30 years in good health and CMV-seronegative. The V gene is TRBV19, the J gene TRBJ1-1; 10 bases match TRBD1. DNA for the CDR3: TGTGCCAGTACCGACAGACAGGGGGCAATCCAAGCTTTCTTT. Translated, it gives CASTDRQGAIQAFF.